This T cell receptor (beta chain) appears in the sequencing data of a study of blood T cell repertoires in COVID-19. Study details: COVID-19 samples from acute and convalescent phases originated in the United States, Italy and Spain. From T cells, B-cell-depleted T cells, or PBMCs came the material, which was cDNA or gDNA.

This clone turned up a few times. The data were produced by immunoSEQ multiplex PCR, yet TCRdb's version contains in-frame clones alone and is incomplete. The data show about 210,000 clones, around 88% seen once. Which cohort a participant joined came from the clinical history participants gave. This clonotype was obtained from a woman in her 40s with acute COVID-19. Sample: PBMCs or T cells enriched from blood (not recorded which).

The CDR3 region has the DNA TGCAGTGCTAGTCAACGGACTCCGGGATCTGGTGGTGGCTACACCTTC. Encoded protein: CSASQRTPGSGGGYTF. The chain has TRBV20-1 and TRBJ1-2; D gene ambiguous. The length of the CDR3 is 16 residues. The germline CDR1 and CDR2 sequences are DFQATT and SNEGSKA (reference sequence). V dropped 3 bases and J dropped 7 bases, with 24 bases sitting between them.